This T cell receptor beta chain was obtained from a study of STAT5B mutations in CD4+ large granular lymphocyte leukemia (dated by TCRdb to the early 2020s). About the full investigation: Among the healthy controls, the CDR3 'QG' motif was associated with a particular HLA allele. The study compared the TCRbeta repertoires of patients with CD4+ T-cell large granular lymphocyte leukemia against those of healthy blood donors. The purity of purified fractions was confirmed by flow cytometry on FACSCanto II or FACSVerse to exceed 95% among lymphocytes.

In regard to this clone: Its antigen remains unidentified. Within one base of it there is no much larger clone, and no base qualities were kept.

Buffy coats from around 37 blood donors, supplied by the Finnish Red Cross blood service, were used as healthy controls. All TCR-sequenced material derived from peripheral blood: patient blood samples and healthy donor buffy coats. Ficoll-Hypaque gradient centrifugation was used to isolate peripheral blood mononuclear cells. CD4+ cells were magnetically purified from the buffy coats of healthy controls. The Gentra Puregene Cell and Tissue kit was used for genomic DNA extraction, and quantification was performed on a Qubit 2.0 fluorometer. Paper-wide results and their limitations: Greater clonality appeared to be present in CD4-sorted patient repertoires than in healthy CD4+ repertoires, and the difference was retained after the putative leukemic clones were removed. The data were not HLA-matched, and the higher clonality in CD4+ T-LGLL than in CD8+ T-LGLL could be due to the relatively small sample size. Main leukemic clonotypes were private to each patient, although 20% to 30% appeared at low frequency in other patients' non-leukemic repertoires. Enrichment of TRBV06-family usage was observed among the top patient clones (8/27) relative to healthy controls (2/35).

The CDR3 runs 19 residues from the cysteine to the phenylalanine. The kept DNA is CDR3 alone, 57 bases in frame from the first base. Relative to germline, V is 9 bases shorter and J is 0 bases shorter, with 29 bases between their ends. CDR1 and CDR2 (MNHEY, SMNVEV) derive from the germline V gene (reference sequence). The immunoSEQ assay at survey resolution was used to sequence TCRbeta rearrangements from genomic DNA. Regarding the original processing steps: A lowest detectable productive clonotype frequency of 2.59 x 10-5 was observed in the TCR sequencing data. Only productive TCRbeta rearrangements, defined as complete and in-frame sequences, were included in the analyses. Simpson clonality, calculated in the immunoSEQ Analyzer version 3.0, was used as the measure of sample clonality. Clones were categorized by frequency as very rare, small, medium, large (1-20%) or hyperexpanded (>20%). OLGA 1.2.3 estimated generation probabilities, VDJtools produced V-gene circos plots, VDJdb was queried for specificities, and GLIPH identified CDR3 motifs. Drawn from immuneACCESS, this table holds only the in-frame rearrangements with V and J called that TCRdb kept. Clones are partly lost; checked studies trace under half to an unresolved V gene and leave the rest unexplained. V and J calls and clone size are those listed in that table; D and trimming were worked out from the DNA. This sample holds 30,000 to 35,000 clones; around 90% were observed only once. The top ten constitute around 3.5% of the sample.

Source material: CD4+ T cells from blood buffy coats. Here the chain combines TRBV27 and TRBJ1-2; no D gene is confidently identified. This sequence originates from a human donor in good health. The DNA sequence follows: TGTGCCAGTAAAACTACACGTTACCAATTGAGGAATACTAACTATGGCTACACCTTC. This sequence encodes CASKTTRYQLRNTNYGYTF.